This passage covers 30 T cell receptor beta chains from one sample sequenced in a study of cytomegalovirus exposure and HLA in healthy donors. The study ran its PCR with 60 Vbeta and 13 Jbeta primers. Here immunoSEQ multiplex PCR was the method, and the copy in TCRdb shows in-frame clones only, minus some. The data hold about 210,000 clones, with more than 80% observed a single time. Sequenced sample: PBMCs. These TCRs come from a man aged 25 to 45 in good health and CMV-seronegative.

J is TRBJ2-1 and V is TRBV4-2; 12 nucleotides match TRBD2. V lost 0 bases to trimming and J lost 4 bases; unmatched junction nucleotides: 7. The germline V gene has CDR1 LGHNA and CDR2 YNFKEQ. The CDR3 contains 18 residues. The CDR3 loop is CASSQDLWLAGGYNEQFF. In nucleotides, the CDR3 is TGTGCCAGCAGCCAAGATCTCTGGCTAGCGGGGGGGTACAATGAGCAGTTCTTC.

This sequence joins TRBV11-2 and TRBJ2-5; 7 bases map to TRBD1. The V gene's germline CDR1 is SGHAT and CDR2 FQNNGV. The trim removed 1 base at V and 5 bases at J, leaving 10 bases unmatched. The CDR3 runs 16 residues. Here the CDR3 reads CASSLAGQVWGETQYF. In nucleotides, the CDR3 is TGTGCCAGCAGCTTAGCCGGACAGGTCTGGGGGGAGACCCAGTACTTC.

The chain carries TRBV28 and TRBJ1-6; 8 nucleotides agree with TRBD1. The CDR3 is made up of 19 amino acids. Germline CDR1 MDHEN, CDR2 SYDVKM. Trimming removed 3 bases from V and 5 bases from J; junction bases left unmatched: 15. Here the CDR3 reads CASSFGQGIVMGDNSPLHF. For the CDR3, the DNA is TGTGCCAGCAGTTTCGGACAGGGAATCGTAATGGGGGATAATTCACCCCTCCACTTT. Based on the CDR3 plus reference TRBV28 and TRBJ1-6, the full variable domain is DVKVTQSSRYLVKRTGEKVFLECVQDMDHENMFWYRQDPGLGLRLIYFSYDVKMKEKGDIPEGYSVSREKKERFSLILESASTNQTSMYLCASSFGQGIVMGDNSPLHFGNGTRLTVT.

The rearrangement joins TRBV11-2 to TRBJ2-7, with a weak D call TRBD2 (5 bases). CDR1 and CDR2 from the germline V gene are SGHAT and FQNNGV. Deletions cut 5 bases from V and 3 bases from J, with 8 bases between. The CDR3 has 12 amino acids. CDR3 protein: CASSPLGYEQYF. CDR3 DNA: TGTGCCAGCAGCCCACTAGGCTACGAGCAGTACTTC.

The chain is built from TRBV9 and TRBJ2-5; TRBD2 is a possible D gene (7 bases). Germline-derived CDR1 and CDR2 are SGDLS and YYNGEE. V lost 0 bases to trimming and J lost 5 bases, with 14 bases between them. CDR3 length: 15 residues. The CDR3 sequence is CASSVGWGGQETQYF. The CDR3 region has the DNA TGTGCCAGCAGCGTAGGGTGGGGGGGGCAGGAGACCCAGTACTTC.

The J gene is TRBJ2-7, the V gene TRBV28; D perhaps matches TRBD2 (5 bases). CDR1 and CDR2 from the germline V gene are MDHEN and SYDVKM. This CDR3 comprises 15 residues. V gave up 10 bases and J gave up 1 base, with 20 bases separating them. For the CDR3, the DNA is TGTGCCACCAAGGGAATAACCGGGGTTTCCTACGAGCAGTACTTC. Amino acid sequence: CATKGITGVSYEQYF.

The chain carries TRBV7-9 and TRBJ1-1; no definite D call. The CDR3 runs to 16 residues. Looked up from germline, CDR1 is SEHNR and CDR2 is FQNEAQ (reference sequence). V gave up 7 bases and J gave up 0 bases, with 18 bases separating them. DNA of the CDR3: TGTGCCAGCACCTCTTACCCCATCGGTGTGAACACTGAAGCTTTCTTT. It specifies CASTSYPIGVNTEAFF.

The gene calls are TRBV5-1 and TRBJ2-7, with 8 bases identical to TRBD1. Germline CDR1 SGHRS, CDR2 YFSETQ. The CDR3 contains 14 residues. V gave up 7 bases and J gave up 2 bases; unmatched junction bases: 8. CDR3 residues: CASDYRGETYEQYF. In nucleotides, the CDR3 is TGCGCCAGCGACTACAGGGGGGAGACCTACGAGCAGTACTTC.

This clone is a singleton in its sample. The V and J genes are TRBV15 and TRBJ2-7, with TRBD1 identical over 9 bases. The ends lost 3 bases at V and 0 bases at J; junction bases unmatched: 6. The CDR3 covers 16 residues. Germline V gene data show CDR1 as LNHNV and CDR2 as YYDKDF (reference sequence). CDR3 sequence reads: CATSRRRDRDSYEQYF. CDR3 coding DNA: TGTGCCACCAGCAGGCGCCGGGACAGGGACTCCTACGAGCAGTACTTC.

The chain combines TRBV4-1 with TRBJ2-1; 7 bases agree with TRBD2. V gave up 3 bases and J gave up 0 bases; unmatched junction bases: 2. This CDR3 is 15 amino acids long. Germline V lookup: CDR1 MGHRA, CDR2 YSYEKL. This CDR3 is CASSQRGSSYNEQFF. The CDR3 DNA sequence: TGCGCCAGCAGCCAGCGGGGGAGCTCCTACAATGAGCAGTTCTTC.

This clone was counted between two and nine times. The J gene is TRBJ1-1, the V gene TRBV11-2; D gene unclear. Germline V CDR1 and CDR2: SGHAT, FQNNGV. V was cut by 2 bases and J by 4 bases, with 11 bases left in between. This CDR3 spans 14 amino acids. This CDR3 is CASSLTSSGTEAFF. CDR3 nucleotides: TGTGCCAGCAGCTTAACCAGCTCGGGCACTGAAGCTTTCTTT.

The V gene is TRBV5-4, the J gene TRBJ1-2; D is uncertain. CDR3 size: 15 residues. CDR1 and CDR2 (germline): SGHNT, YYREEE (reference sequence). Trimming removed 4 bases from V and 3 bases from J, with 16 bases in between. The CDR3 DNA follows: TGTGCCAGCAGCCCCCAGGTGGAGAGGGACTATGGCTACACCTTC. It yields the protein CASSPQVERDYGYTF.

The CDR3 bases are TGTGCCAGCAGCTTGGGAGGGCTCGAGCAGTACTTC. This gives the protein CASSLGGLEQYF. The rearrangement uses TRBV5-4 and TRBJ2-7; D is perhaps TRBD2 (5 bases). Germline V lookup: CDR1 SGHNT, CDR2 YYREEE (reference sequence). This CDR3 comprises 12 residues. V was trimmed by 0 bases and J by 6 bases, leaving 7 bases between them.

The CDR3 loop reads CATSRDVPGQGRPYEQYF. Here the CDR3 DNA reads TGTGCCACCAGCAGAGATGTACCGGGACAGGGTCGACCCTACGAGCAGTACTTC. This chain uses TRBV15 with TRBJ2-7; 9 nucleotides agree with TRBD1. CDR1 and CDR2 from the germline V gene are LNHNV and YYDKDF (reference sequence). V shed 0 bases and J 2 bases; nucleotides not matched to a gene: 11. The CDR3 is 18 residues long.

The V gene is TRBV9, the J gene TRBJ2-7; 10 bases align to TRBD1. CDR1 and CDR2 (germline): SGDLS, YYNGEE. CDR3 size: 15 residues. V lost 3 bases to trimming and J lost 3 bases; unmatched junction nucleotides: 6. The CDR3 region has the DNA TGTGCCAGCAGCGCAGGGGACAGGGGAGGCTACGAGCAGTACTTC. Encoded protein: CASSAGDRGGYEQYF.

The rearrangement uses TRBV25-1 and TRBJ2-7, with 7 positions matching TRBD2. Germline loops: CDR1 MGHDK, CDR2 SYGVNS. The CDR3 is made up of 18 amino acids. V gave up 6 bases and J gave up 0 bases; unmatched junction bases: 17. CDR3 nucleotide sequence: TGTGCCAGCAGCAACCGGGGGGAAAATCTAATTAGCTCCTACGAGCAGTACTTC. The encoded protein is CASSNRGENLISSYEQYF.

The rearrangement joins TRBV27 to TRBJ2-7, with 7 bases fitting TRBD1. CDR1 is MNHEY, CDR2 SMNVEV, per germline (reference sequence). Trimming at V came to 10 bases and at J to 5 bases, leaving 11 bases not matched to a gene. The CDR3 covers 13 residues. The CDR3 is CATFSITGDEQYF. Here the CDR3 DNA reads TGTGCCACCTTTAGCATTACAGGGGACGAGCAGTACTTC.

The chain combines TRBV7-2 with TRBJ1-5; D might be TRBD1 (6 bases). The V gene's germline CDR1 is SGHTA and CDR2 FQGNSA. Trimming left V 1 base short and J 0 bases short, with 10 bases between. The CDR3 consists of 16 residues. The CDR3 spells CASSLGQGHSNQPQHF. CDR3 DNA sequence: TGTGCCAGCAGCTTAGGGCAGGGGCATAGCAATCAGCCCCAGCATTTT. Full variable domain (outside the CDR3, taken from reference TRBV7-2 and TRBJ1-5): GAGVSQSPSNKVTEKGKDVELRCDPISGHTALYWYRQSLGQGLEFLIYFQGNSAPDKSGLPSDRFSAERTGGSVSTLTIQRTQQEDSAVYLCASSLGQGHSNQPQHFGDGTRLSIL.

V is TRBV7-2 and J is TRBJ2-4; no reliable D call. Germline-derived CDR1 and CDR2 are SGHTA and FQGNSA. Trimming removed 2 bases at V and 4 bases at J, with 9 bases between. The CDR3 is 14 residues long. CDR3 nucleotide sequence: TGTGCCAGCAGCTTACAGAGGATTAAAAACATTCAGTACTTC. This encodes CASSLQRIKNIQYF. The variable domain in full, with the rest retrieved from reference TRBV7-2 and TRBJ2-4, is GAGVSQSPSNKVTEKGKDVELRCDPISGHTALYWYRQSLGQGLEFLIYFQGNSAPDKSGLPSDRFSAERTGGSVSTLTIQRTQQEDSAVYLCASSLQRIKNIQYFGAGTRLSVL.

This clone has a single count. The CDR3 sequence is CASSLGATAYEQYF. CDR3 nucleotide sequence: TGTGCCAGCAGCTTGGGAGCGACAGCCTACGAGCAGTACTTC. V gene TRBV5-6 combines with J gene TRBJ2-7, with a tentative D call TRBD1 (5 bases). Germline V gives CDR1 SGHDT, CDR2 YYEEEE. With 0 bases removed from V and 2 bases from J, the gap between germline ends came to 9 bases. There are 14 residues in the CDR3. Full variable domain (outside the CDR3, taken from reference TRBV5-6 and TRBJ2-7): DAGVTQSPTHLIKTRGQQVTLRCSPKSGHDTVSWYQQALGQGPQFIFQYYEEEERQRGNFPDRFSGHQFPNYSSELNVNALLLGDSALYLCASSLGATAYEQYFGPGTRLTVT.

The CDR3: CASSRTGLNYGYTF. In DNA, the CDR3 is TGTGCCAGCAGCCGGACAGGGCTTAACTATGGCTACACCTTC. The chain is built from TRBV7-2 and TRBJ1-2, with 8 bases lining up with TRBD1. The V gene end was trimmed by 5 bases and the J gene end by 1 base; junction bases not matched to a gene: 3. The CDR3 is 14 residues long. The germline V gene has CDR1 SGHTA and CDR2 FQGNSA.

This chain connects TRBV29-1 to TRBJ2-5, with D unclear. The length of the CDR3 is 13 residues. The germline CDR1 and CDR2 sequences are SQVTM and ANQGSEA. V lost 4 bases, J lost 5 bases, and 14 bases lay in between. The CDR3, as DNA: TGCAGCGTTGTGAGCAGGTTCGTGGAGACCCAGTACTTC. Protein: CSVVSRFVETQYF.

The genes are TRBV28 and TRBJ1-2; no clear D. Germline V lookup: CDR1 MDHEN, CDR2 SYDVKM. This CDR3 is built from 14 residues. V dropped 7 bases and J dropped 8 bases, with 20 bases sitting between them. CDR3 sequence (DNA): TGTGCCAGCACCATCTTGGTGGGCCAGACCGGCTACACCTTC. This translates into CASTILVGQTGYTF.

This clone was detected once. This chain links TRBV28 with TRBJ2-4, with a possible D match to TRBD1 (5 bases). Trimming stripped 8 bases from V and 5 bases from J, with 13 bases between. The CDR3 sequence is 13 residues long. Germline V gene sequence: CDR1 MDHEN, CDR2 SYDVKM. As DNA, the CDR3 is TGTGCCAGCGAGCAGGGAAGGGAAAACATTCAGTACTTC. It translates to CASEQGRENIQYF.

The chain combines TRBV28 with TRBJ1-5, with TRBD1 identical over 8 bases. Germline V gene lookup returns CDR1 MDHEN and CDR2 SYDVKM. With V trimmed by 6 bases and J by 2 bases, 3 bases remained unmatched. The CDR3 is 14 residues long. The CDR3 region is CASRGQERNQPQHF. The CDR3 nucleotides are TGTGCCAGCAGGGGACAGGAACGCAATCAGCCCCAGCATTTT.

V gene TRBV7-3 combines with J gene TRBJ2-3; TRBD2 matches 11 bases. This CDR3 is built from 15 residues. CDR1 and CDR2 (germline): SGHTA, FQGTGA. The V segment lost 6 bases and the J segment 2 bases; nucleotides outside the gene matches: 4. CDR3 coding DNA: TGTGCCAGCAGTACGGGACTAGCGGACACAGATACGCAGTATTTT. Amino acid sequence: CASSTGLADTDTQYF. Looking up the rest from reference TRBV7-3 and TRBJ2-3 gives the full variable domain: GAGVSQTPSNKVTEKGKYVELRCDPISGHTALYWYRQSLGQGPEFLIYFQGTGAADDSGLPNDRFFAVRPEGSVSTLKIQRTERGDSAVYLCASSTGLADTDTQYFGPGTRLTVL.

The genes are TRBV6-5 and TRBJ2-5; 9 positions match TRBD1. Germline CDR1 reads MNHEY; CDR2 reads SVGAGI. With V trimmed by 5 bases and J by 4 bases, 8 bases remained unmatched. The CDR3 extends over 15 amino acids. The CDR3 reads CASSGSGTGRETQYF. The CDR3 DNA reads TGTGCCAGCAGTGGGTCGGGGACAGGGCGAGAGACCCAGTACTTC.

The chain joins TRBV6-5 to TRBJ2-3; TRBD2 matches 9 bases. The junction had 4 bases not matched to a gene; V was cut back by 5 bases and J by 4 bases. In germline, CDR1 is MNHEY, CDR2 SVGAGI. The CDR3 totals 14 residues. In DNA, the CDR3 is TGTGCCAGCAGTGCGGGGGGGATCGCAGATACGCAGTATTTT. As protein: CASSAGGIADTQYF.

In the case of this clone: Other DNA sequences within the sample encode an identical CDR3. The chain has TRBV18 and TRBJ2-5, with TRBD2 matching over 14 bases. CDR1 is KGHSH, CDR2 LQKENI, per germline. V was clipped by 3 bases and J by 2 bases; unmatched bases: 2. The CDR3 has 16 amino acids. The CDR3: CASSPRLAGGQETQYF. In DNA, the CDR3 is TGTGCCAGCTCACCGAGACTAGCGGGGGGGCAAGAGACCCAGTACTTC. The whole variable domain, remainder taken from reference TRBV18 and TRBJ2-5, is NAGVMQNPRHLVRRRGQEARLRCSPMKGHSHVYWYRQLPEEGLKFMVYLQKENIIDESGMPKERFSAEFPKEGPSILRIQQVVRGDSAAYFCASSPRLAGGQETQYFGPGTRLLVL.

V and J are TRBV29-1 and TRBJ2-3, with unresolved D. The CDR3 runs 12 residues. The V end lost 3 bases, the J end lost 1 base, and 5 bases lay between the germline ends. CDR1 and CDR2 from the germline V gene are SQVTM and ANQGSEA. The CDR3 sequence: CSVDTGTDTQYF. The CDR3, as DNA: TGCAGCGTTGACACGGGCACAGATACGCAGTATTTT.